These 26 T cell receptor beta chains share one sample of origin, sequenced in a study of T cell changes during pregnancy in multiple sclerosis. TCRdb keeps only in-frame clones here, not all; method: immunoSEQ multiplex PCR. The table lists fewer than 85,000 clones, around nine tenths of them singletons. Sequencing was performed on peripheral blood, taken before pregnancy. These TCRs come from a female donor with multiple sclerosis, enrolled in a pregnancy study.

V usage is TRBV9 and J usage is TRBJ1-2; 9 nucleotides agree with TRBD1. The CDR3 contains 15 residues. CDR1 and CDR2 (germline): SGDLS, YYNGEE. The junction had 8 bases not matched to a gene; V was cut back by 1 base and J by 7 bases. The CDR3 sequence: CASSVKSRTGVGYTF. CDR3 in DNA: TGTGCCAGCAGCGTAAAGTCTAGGACAGGGGTTGGCTACACCTTC.

This clone was seen just once. The V and J genes are TRBV7-2 and TRBJ1-4, with 9 nucleotides matching TRBD1. The CDR3 is 16 residues long. The germline V gene has CDR1 SGHTA and CDR2 FQGNSA. V shed 5 bases and J 6 bases; nucleotides not matched to a gene: 10. The DNA for the CDR3 is TGTGCCAGCAGCCAACCAACAGGGGGCGCTTATGAAAAACTGTTTTTT. It yields the protein CASSQPTGGAYEKLFF.

This chain links TRBV6-5 with TRBJ1-2, with TRBD1 as a possible D gene (6 bases). Germline V gene sequence: CDR1 MNHEY, CDR2 SVGAGI. The length of the CDR3 is 12 residues. V lost 6 bases to trimming and J lost 7 bases, with 12 bases between them. The CDR3 reads CASSTGLGGYTF. The CDR3, as DNA: TGTGCCAGCAGCACAGGGCTCGGTGGCTACACCTTC.

This clone has just one count. J is TRBJ1-5 and V is TRBV6-5; possibly TRBD1 for D (5 bases). V lost 0 bases and J 1 base, leaving 7 bases between the germline ends. Germline V CDR1 and CDR2: MNHEY, SVGAGI. This CDR3 comprises 15 residues. CDR3 nucleotide sequence: TGTGCCAGCAGTTACTCGTGGGGCAGCAATCAGCCCCAGCATTTT. Its protein product is CASSYSWGSNQPQHF.

This chain connects TRBV5-1 to TRBJ2-3, with TRBD1 matching over 7 bases. The V and J ends lost 4 bases and 1 base, in that order; junction bases with no gene match: 6. The CDR3 runs 15 residues. Germline CDR1 and CDR2: SGHRS and YFSETQ. The CDR3 region has the DNA TGCGCCAGCAGCCAACAGGGGCCCCGCACAGATACGCAGTATTTT. Encoded protein: CASSQQGPRTDTQYF.

The V and J genes are TRBV5-4 and TRBJ1-1; no clear D. Germline-derived CDR1 and CDR2 are SGHNT and YYREEE (reference sequence). Trimming pared 0 bases from V and 0 bases from J, leaving 9 bases between. The CDR3 is made up of 15 amino acids. CDR3 DNA sequence: TGTGCCAGCAGCTTGGGACTTCAAATGAACACTGAAGCTTTCTTT. Encoded protein: CASSLGLQMNTEAFF.

V usage is TRBV4-1 and J usage is TRBJ1-5; D perhaps matches TRBD1 (6 bases). Germline assignment: CDR1 MGHRA and CDR2 YSYEKL. The V gene lost 0 bases and the J gene lost 7 bases, with 13 bases spanning the gap. This CDR3 has 15 amino acids. The CDR3 DNA sequence: TGCGCCAGCAGCCAAGACGGTCAGGGGAGCCAGCCCCAGCATTTT. The encoded protein is CASSQDGQGSQPQHF.

This sequence joins TRBV10-2 and TRBJ1-1; D not resolved. The CDR3 has 13 residues. Germline V gene data show CDR1 as WSHSY and CDR2 as SAAADI. V gave up 2 bases and J gave up 11 bases, with 15 bases separating them. In DNA form, the CDR3 reads TGCGCCAGCAGTGAGGTGGCCCTCTCGAGGGCTTTCTTT. Translation gives CASSEVALSRAFF.

The chain joins TRBV9 to TRBJ2-7, with 8 nucleotides matching TRBD2. CDR3 length: 15 amino acids. Unmatched junction bases numbered 4, after V lost 2 bases and J lost 0 bases. Germline V lookup: CDR1 SGDLS, CDR2 YYNGEE. The CDR3 sequence: CASSVAGTSSYEQYF. CDR3 sequence (DNA): TGTGCCAGCAGCGTCGCCGGGACTAGCTCCTACGAGCAGTACTTC.

The chain links TRBV10-2 to TRBJ2-3, with D unclear. The V and J ends lost 7 bases and 6 bases respectively, with 11 bases between them. The CDR3 is 12 residues long. Germline V gene sequence: CDR1 WSHSY, CDR2 SAAADI. The CDR3 DNA sequence: TGCGCCAGCATGAGTTCCGAGGATACGCAGTATTTT. As protein: CASMSSEDTQYF.

The chain recombines TRBV5-1 with TRBJ2-5, with D possibly being TRBD2 (6 bases). CDR1 and CDR2 (germline): SGHRS, YFSETQ. This CDR3 spans 14 amino acids. Trimming cost V 2 bases and J 5 bases, with 13 bases left between them. CDR3 DNA: TGCGCCAGCAGCTTCGGCGGGGTATTGGAGACCCAGTACTTC. Residues: CASSFGGVLETQYF.

The V call is TRBV18, the J call TRBJ1-1; D not resolved. V shed 4 bases and J shed 2 bases, with 8 bases lying between them. This CDR3 comprises 13 residues. Per germline, CDR1 KGHSH and CDR2 LQKENI. The CDR3 DNA reads TGTGCCAGCTCACGGACTGGAAACACTGAAGCTTTCTTT. This sequence encodes CASSRTGNTEAFF.

This clone has more than one count but fewer than ten. The chain uses TRBV5-6 and TRBJ1-2, with D maybe TRBD1 (5 bases). Germline CDR1 reads SGHDT; CDR2 reads YYEEEE. Trimming cost V 4 bases and J 5 bases, with 15 bases left between them. The CDR3 runs to 14 residues. This chain's CDR3 is CASSLTAQGYGYTF. In nucleotides, the CDR3 is TGTGCCAGCAGCCTGACAGCGCAGGGATATGGCTACACCTTC.

The CDR3, as DNA: TGTGCCAGCAGCGTACGGGGGGTGGAGACCCAGTACTTC. The encoded protein is CASSVRGVETQYF. This chain joins TRBV9 and TRBJ2-5; 7 positions match TRBD2. The germline V gene has CDR1 SGDLS and CDR2 YYNGEE. V trimming: 1 base; J trimming: 5 bases; junction bases outside the gene matches: 2. The CDR3 loop spans 13 amino acids.

The rearrangement joins TRBV29-1 to TRBJ1-4; unclear D gene. Germline CDR1 is SQVTM and CDR2 is ANQGSEA. The CDR3 consists of 13 residues. V shed 1 base and J shed 6 bases, with 9 bases lying between them. The CDR3 sequence is CSVEGESYEKLFF. Written as DNA, the CDR3 is TGCAGCGTTGAAGGAGAGAGCTATGAAAAACTGTTTTTT.

V is TRBV10-3 and J is TRBJ2-7; 16 positions agree with TRBD2. The CDR3 totals 14 residues. Losses at the gene ends were 6 bases for V and 4 bases for J; bases not matched to a gene: 0. CDR1 and CDR2 (germline): ENHRY, SYGVKD. The CDR3 loop reads CAIRGLAGGYEQYF. Written as DNA, the CDR3 is TGTGCCATCAGGGGACTAGCGGGAGGGTACGAGCAGTACTTC.

This chain links TRBV15 with TRBJ1-1; no clear D gene. The CDR3 runs 15 residues. The germline V gene encodes CDR1 LNHNV and CDR2 YYDKDF (reference sequence). Trimming shortened V by 3 bases and J by 0 bases, and 11 bases separated the two germline ends. The CDR3 loop is CATSRAAGMNTEAFF. For the CDR3, the DNA is TGTGCCACCAGCAGGGCTGCGGGGATGAACACTGAAGCTTTCTTT.

A word on this clone: This same CDR3 is encoded by further DNA sequences in the sample. The V call is TRBV5-1, the J call TRBJ1-1; D uncertain. This CDR3 has 14 residues. V was shortened by 4 bases and J by 1 base, with 11 bases between the two germline ends. Germline CDR1 SGHRS, CDR2 YFSETQ. The CDR3 region is CASSPAAGNTEAFF. As DNA, the CDR3 is TGCGCCAGCAGCCCCGCGGCGGGGAACACTGAAGCTTTCTTT.

The chain recombines TRBV27 with TRBJ2-3, with 8 bases lining up with TRBD2. The CDR3 spans 16 residues. Germline V gene data show CDR1 as MNHEY and CDR2 as SMNVEV (reference sequence). The V segment lost 4 bases and the J segment 2 bases; nucleotides outside the gene matches: 8. In nucleotides, the CDR3 is TGTGCCAGCAGTTCCTCAGCGGGGGAGATCACAGATACGCAGTATTTT. Its protein product is CASSSSAGEITDTQYF.

The gene calls are TRBV27 and TRBJ1-6; D might be TRBD1 (5 bases). Germline CDR1 reads MNHEY; CDR2 reads SMNVEV (reference sequence). The ends were cut back, 3 bases at V and 14 bases at J, with 23 bases in the middle. This CDR3 contains 16 residues. CDR3 DNA: TGTGCCAGCAGTTTTCGTGCGACAGTAGGTCTTCAAGCCCTCCACTTT. The encoded protein is CASSFRATVGLQALHF.

This chain joins TRBV9 and TRBJ1-5, with a tentative D call TRBD1 (5 bases). V dropped 3 bases and J dropped 6 bases, with 7 bases sitting between them. Per germline, CDR1 SGDLS and CDR2 YYNGEE. CDR3 length equals 12 residues. This CDR3 reads CASSAGGQPQHF. The CDR3 DNA reads TGTGCCAGCAGCGCCGGGGGTCAGCCCCAGCATTTT.

CDR3 bases: TGCAGCGTTGAGGGGACTAGCGGGGGGCCGGGAGATACGCAGTATTTT. Its translation is CSVEGTSGGPGDTQYF. The rearrangement uses TRBV29-1 and TRBJ2-3; 15 nucleotides agree with TRBD2. After removal of 3 bases from V and 5 bases from J, the junction contained 6 bases not matched to a gene. CDR3 length equals 16 residues. Germline V lookup: CDR1 SQVTM, CDR2 ANQGSEA.

V and J are TRBV6-5 and TRBJ2-7, with TRBD1 identical over 9 bases. Germline V CDR1 and CDR2: MNHEY, SVGAGI. Trimming took 2 bases from V and 7 from J; bases not matched to a gene: 3. The CDR3 extends over 13 amino acids. CDR3 loop: CASSYGTGFEQYF. CDR3 nucleotides: TGTGCCAGCAGTTACGGGACAGGGTTTGAGCAGTACTTC.

The V and J genes are TRBV27 and TRBJ2-1, with 8 bases fitting TRBD2. CDR1 MNHEY and CDR2 SMNVEV come from the germline V gene (reference sequence). The CDR3 is 15 amino acids. Trimming removed 10 bases from V and 4 bases from J; junction bases left unmatched: 12. CDR3 region: CATILRGAKYNEQFF. In DNA, the CDR3 is TGTGCCACCATCTTGCGGGGGGCCAAATACAATGAGCAGTTCTTC.

The J gene is TRBJ2-2, the V gene TRBV29-1; 10 positions agree with TRBD1. This CDR3 region has 14 residues. From germline, CDR1 is SQVTM and CDR2 ANQGSEA. V lost 5 bases to trimming and J lost 4 bases; unmatched junction nucleotides: 4. This CDR3 reads CSVRTGGITGELFF. The DNA for the CDR3 is TGCAGCGTTAGGACAGGGGGGATCACCGGGGAGCTGTTTTTT.

The chain recombines TRBV6-1 with TRBJ1-2, with TRBD1 as a possible D gene (6 bases). V was pared by 6 bases and J by 1 base, with 9 bases between. The CDR3 covers 13 residues. The germline gives CDR1 MNHNS, CDR2 SASEGT. For the CDR3, the DNA is TGTGCCAGCAGATACAGGGATAACTATGGCTACACCTTC. It specifies CASRYRDNYGYTF.